This TCR beta chain was sequenced during a study of blood T cell repertoires in COVID-19. V was cut by 5 bases and J by 4 bases, with 12 bases left in between. Germline-derived CDR1 and CDR2 are LNHDA and SQIVND (reference sequence). The CDR3 covers 13 residues. Data came from immunoSEQ multiplex PCR; TCRdb stores just in-frame clones and leaves some out. In the table there are some 490,000 clones, 80% to 90% of which are singletons. Recovery meant two consecutive negative NP/OP PCR tests, professional clearance, or resolved symptoms. The sequencing input was PBMCs or T cells enriched from blood (not recorded which). The clonotype originates from an older woman who had recovered from COVID-19. This chain uses TRBV19 with TRBJ2-7; D possibly corresponds to TRBD2 (5 bases). In DNA form, the CDR3 reads TGTGCCAGTAGTGTGTCTGGCGGGTACGAGCAGTACTTC. It translates to CASSVSGGYEQYF.